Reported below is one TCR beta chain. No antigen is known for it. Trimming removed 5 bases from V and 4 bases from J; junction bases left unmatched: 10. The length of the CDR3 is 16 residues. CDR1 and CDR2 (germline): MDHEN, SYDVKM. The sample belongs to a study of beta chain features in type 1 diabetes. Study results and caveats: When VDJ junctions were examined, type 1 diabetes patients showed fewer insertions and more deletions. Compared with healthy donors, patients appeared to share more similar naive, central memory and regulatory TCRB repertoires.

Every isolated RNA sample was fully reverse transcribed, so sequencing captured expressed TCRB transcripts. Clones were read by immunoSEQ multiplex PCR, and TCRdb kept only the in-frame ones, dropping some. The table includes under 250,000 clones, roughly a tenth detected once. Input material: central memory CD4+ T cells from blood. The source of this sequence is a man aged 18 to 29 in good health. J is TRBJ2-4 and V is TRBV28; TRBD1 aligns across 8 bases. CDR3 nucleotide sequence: TGTGCCAGCAGTGTCGGAACAGGGGGTAATAAAAACATTCAGTACTTC. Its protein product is CASSVGTGGNKNIQYF.